What follows is one T cell receptor beta chain and its context. The sample holds many counts of this clonotype. There is no known antigen for this receptor. No base quality values were provided; no much bigger clone lies one nucleotide off. The time point label corresponds to: healthy volunteer bleed at 2 weeks. Total RNA was isolated from unfractionated whole blood collected in Tempus Blood RNA tubes. A few healthy volunteers were used as TCR sequencing controls and were bled at day 0, 2 weeks and 6 weeks. The library was built by means of RACE. The data were produced on a NextSeq 500. During library preparation, unique molecular identifiers were attached to individual cDNA molecules so that TCRs could be counted quantitatively and reproducibly. On the study's bioinformatics: A median of approximately 100,000 TCRs per sample was observed, with a range of 23,224 to 690,600. The Decombinator software suite was used to annotate the V, J and CDR3 of the TCR reads. For PS versus PT1 abundance plots, all samples were subsampled to the same number of TCRs (28,000). Expanded TCRs were defined as absent before sensitization and observed at least eight times at the 2-week time point. The raw public data were reprocessed by TCRdb itself: fastp quality trimming at Q25, MiXCR clonotype calling, in-frame beta chains only. When rows share a CDR3 protein, they turn into one entry using the most common DNA and genes. It is TCRdb's table, rather than the study itself, that gives the V and J calls and clone size. For this sample there are 130,000 or so distinct CDR3 sequences; 9% to 10% appear just once. Together, the top ten hold around 1.9% of the sample.

This entry comes from a study of human T cells and chemical hapten exposure (dated by TCRdb to 2020 to 2023). In the study overall: Libraries were combined into a pool for sequencing, and differences in TCR yield between samples came mainly from small differences in library volumes within the pool. Peripheral blood TCR repertoire changes were tracked in vivo in alopecia patients during primary and secondary sensitization to the hapten diphenylcyclopropenone (DPC). From each blood RNA sample, both TCR alpha and TCR beta chains were sequenced.

From the germline V gene, CDR1 is SGHRS and CDR2 is YFSETQ. V lost 0 bases and J lost 6 bases, and the count of bases not matched to a germline gene is 9. Spanning cysteine to phenylalanine, the CDR3 consists of 15 amino acids. Of the read, only the CDR3 DNA is kept; its 45 bases are in frame from base 1. General findings and caveats noted by the study authors: DPC sensitization did not change how many TCRs were above 1 in 1000 frequency, and no evidence was found of alterations in global repertoire structure. Repeated subsampling changed both the strength of the expansion versus patch-test correlation and the threshold at which the correlation became significant.

Specimen: whole blood. The sequence came from a male donor in good health. Some clones in this sample may be carry-over from other donors' samples. Rearrangement joined TRBV5-1 to TRBJ2-7; 7 bases in the middle match TRBD1. The CDR3 reads as follows: CASSLERQGASEQYF. The bases read TGCGCCAGCAGCTTGGAGCGACAGGGTGCGTCCGAGCAGTACTTC.